This T cell receptor beta chain derives from a study of vaccination effects on CD4 cells after COVID-19. The study's findings and limits: Sampling in the study covered few convalescent patients and included no early post-infection timepoints.

As concerns this clone: The antigen remains undetermined.

TCRdb keeps only in-frame clones here, not all; method: immunoSEQ multiplex PCR. Altogether 65,000 to 70,000 clones are present, about 80% being singletons, with the ten largest covering approximately 0.95%. This CDR3 comprises 14 residues. Looked up from germline, CDR1 is WNHNN and CDR2 is SYGVQD (reference sequence). V was clipped by 5 bases and J by 0 bases; unmatched bases: 2. Viral peptide pool expansion of antigen-specific CD4+ T cells preceded sequencing in the ViraFEST assay. Cultured cells yielded isolated CD4+ T cells after approximately nine days. Two doses of either BNT162b2 or mRNA-1273 were given to each participant.

Specimen: CD4+ T cells from PBMCs cultured with HCoV-OC43 spike peptides, collected after COVID-19 vaccination. Indicated subset: HCoV-OC43 spike overlapping peptide pool stimulation. The TCR was taken from a human donor who received a COVID-19 vaccine. The rearrangement links TRBV10-1 to TRBJ2-3; 7 bases match TRBD2. The chain's CDR3 is CASSWGGSTDTQYF. The CDR3, as DNA: TGCGCCAGCAGTTGGGGGGGTAGCACAGATACGCAGTATTTT.